A single sample gave rise to the 23 T cell receptor beta chains below, sequenced in a study of memory CD4+ T cells and cytomegalovirus serostatus. Clones were sequenced by immunoSEQ multiplex PCR, and TCRdb holds only the in-frame ones, with some missing. The repertoire holds 40,000 to 50,000 clones, with roughly 72% as singletons. Single viable CD3+CD4+CD8-CD45RO+ cells were sorted as the memory CD4+ T cells. The material sequenced was memory CD4+ T cells from blood. Receptor source: an adult in good health and CMV-seropositive.

J is TRBJ2-7 and V is TRBV15, with D perhaps matching TRBD1 (6 bases). V was shortened by 1 base and J by 6 bases, with 16 bases between the two germline ends. Per the germline V gene, CDR1 is LNHNV and CDR2 is YYDKDF (reference sequence). This CDR3 is built from 15 residues. The CDR3 nucleotides are TGTGCCACCAGCAGAGGGACAGCCTTGTCGTCCGAGCAGTACTTC. Residues: CATSRGTALSSEQYF.

This chain joins TRBV6-5 and TRBJ1-4, with D uncertain. With 0 bases removed from V and 7 bases from J, the gap between germline ends came to 9 bases. The CDR3 contains 14 residues. Germline CDR1 and CDR2: MNHEY and SVGAGI. CDR3 in amino acids: CASSYSGVGEKLFF. DNA for the CDR3: TGTGCCAGCAGTTACTCCGGAGTGGGTGAAAAACTGTTTTTT.

This clone has just a few counts. The chain joins TRBV6-5 to TRBJ1-3, with TRBD1 matching over 7 bases. V shed 6 bases and J 0 bases; nucleotides not matched to a gene: 2. This CDR3 spans 14 amino acids. Germline CDR1 is MNHEY and CDR2 is SVGAGI. CDR3 coding DNA: TGTGCCAGCAGATCAGGGGGCTCTGGAAACACCATATATTTT. Translated, it gives CASRSGGSGNTIYF.

The V gene is TRBV11-2, the J gene TRBJ2-7; a weak D match, TRBD1 (5 bases). This CDR3 is built from 14 residues. Per germline, CDR1 SGHAT and CDR2 FQNNGV. The V end was cut by 2 bases, the J end by 6 bases, with 14 bases between. The CDR3 protein is CASSLFQGGSEQYF. For the CDR3, the DNA is TGTGCCAGCAGCTTATTTCAGGGCGGCAGCGAGCAGTACTTC.

This chain connects TRBV20-1 to TRBJ2-5; possibly TRBD2 for D (6 bases). Germline values: CDR1 DFQATT, CDR2 SNEGSKA (reference sequence). This CDR3 contains 11 residues. The DNA for the CDR3 is TGCGGCGCGGGACACCAAGAGACCCAGTACTTC. Its translation: CGAGHQETQYF.

This clone appeared once. The chain uses TRBV27 and TRBJ1-2; 8 nucleotides match TRBD1. The CDR3 has 14 amino acids. Germline-derived CDR1 and CDR2 are MNHEY and SMNVEV (reference sequence). V was clipped by 4 bases and J by 10 bases; unmatched bases: 11. CDR3 residues: CASSSVTGGGVYTF. The CDR3 nucleotides are TGTGCCAGCAGTTCGGTAACAGGGGGAGGGGTCTACACCTTC.

The chain joins TRBV29-1 to TRBJ1-4, with 7 bases fitting TRBD1. Per the germline V gene, CDR1 is SQVTM and CDR2 is ANQGSEA. CDR3 size: 14 residues. The V and J ends lost 5 bases and 3 bases, in that order; junction bases with no gene match: 6. CDR3 in DNA: TGCAGCGTTCGCGAAGGACAGGCTAATGAAAAACTGTTTTTT. It yields the protein CSVREGQANEKLFF.

This chain uses TRBV7-8 with TRBJ1-3; D is undetermined. CDR3 length: 16 amino acids. Per germline, CDR1 SGHVS and CDR2 FQNEAQ. Trimming removed 11 bases at V and 0 bases at J, with 20 bases between. The CDR3 DNA follows: TGTGCCTGCTCGAGGGCGGCACCTGGCTCTGGAAACACCATATATTTT. Its translation is CACSRAAPGSGNTIYF.

The genes are TRBV5-6 and TRBJ1-2; 9 nucleotides align to TRBD1. The junction had 6 bases not matched to a gene; V was cut back by 2 bases and J by 7 bases. This CDR3 region has 14 residues. Germline V gene lookup returns CDR1 SGHDT and CDR2 YYEEEE. As DNA, the CDR3 is TGTGCCAGCAGCTTACCGACAGGGGGAGGTGGCTACACCTTC. It encodes CASSLPTGGGGYTF.

This clone was detected a few times. V usage is TRBV7-2 and J usage is TRBJ2-5, with D unresolved. This CDR3 comprises 14 residues. Trimming took off 2 bases at V and 0 bases at J, with 7 bases between the two ends. The V gene's germline CDR1 is SGHTA and CDR2 FQGNSA. CDR3 DNA sequence: TGTGCCAGCAGCTTAATGACACACCAAGAGACCCAGTACTTC. This encodes CASSLMTHQETQYF.

This clone was counted between two and nine times. The J gene is TRBJ1-2, the V gene TRBV9; 8 bases align to TRBD1. This CDR3 spans 15 amino acids. V was pared by 0 bases and J by 5 bases, with 6 bases of the junction left unmatched. Per the germline V gene, CDR1 is SGDLS and CDR2 is YYNGEE. For the CDR3, the DNA is TGTGCCAGCAGCGTAGTTCCAGGGGGCGGGTATGGCTACACCTTC. Translating gives CASSVVPGGGYGYTF.

The chain employs TRBV10-3 and TRBJ1-5; D unresolved. Germline loops: CDR1 ENHRY, CDR2 SYGVKD. The CDR3 is made up of 16 amino acids. V dropped 0 bases and J dropped 1 base, with 10 bases sitting between them. CDR3 region: CAISESRLGSNQPQHF. The CDR3 coding sequence is TGTGCCATCAGTGAGTCGAGGCTTGGGAGCAATCAGCCCCAGCATTTT.

The V gene is TRBV7-9, the J gene TRBJ2-7; the D is unclear. The germline V gene has CDR1 SEHNR and CDR2 FQNEAQ (reference sequence). With 1 base removed from V and 3 bases from J, the gap between germline ends came to 10 bases. The CDR3 has 14 amino acids. The CDR3 coding sequence is TGTGCCAGCAGCTTAGTAGGCAGTAGCTACGAGCAGTACTTC. Amino acids: CASSLVGSSYEQYF.

J is TRBJ1-5 and V is TRBV6-6, with D maybe TRBD1 (6 bases). Germline values: CDR1 MNHNY, CDR2 SVGAGI (reference sequence). V lost 6 bases to trimming and J lost 0 bases, with 15 bases between them. This CDR3 contains 16 residues. The chain's CDR3 is CASRQGGALSNQPQHF. Written as DNA, the CDR3 is TGTGCCAGCAGGCAAGGGGGGGCCCTTAGCAATCAGCCCCAGCATTTT.

The chain uses TRBV6-1 and TRBJ1-2; D uncertain. Trimming removed 1 base from V and 0 bases from J, with 9 bases in between. This CDR3 comprises 15 residues. The germline V gene encodes CDR1 MNHNS and CDR2 SASEGT. CDR3 protein: CASSEGGYANYGYTF. CDR3 sequence (DNA): TGTGCCAGCAGTGAAGGAGGATACGCTAACTATGGCTACACCTTC.

V usage is TRBV6-1 and J usage is TRBJ2-2; tentatively, D is TRBD1 (6 bases). From germline, CDR1 is MNHNS and CDR2 SASEGT. Trimming left V 6 bases short and J 5 bases short, with 10 bases between. The CDR3 extends over 13 amino acids. CDR3 nucleotides: TGTGCCAGCAGGCTCGGACAGACCGGGGAGCTGTTTTTT. This sequence encodes CASRLGQTGELFF.

V usage is TRBV15 and J usage is TRBJ1-5; tentative D call: TRBD1 (5 bases). Germline CDR1 LNHNV, CDR2 YYDKDF (reference sequence). This CDR3 comprises 17 residues. Trimming removed 3 bases at V and 0 bases at J, with 15 bases between. The CDR3 spells CATSRLSGGYSNQPQHF. In nucleotides, the CDR3 is TGTGCCACCAGCAGGCTCTCGGGGGGGTATAGCAATCAGCCCCAGCATTTT.

The chain links TRBV6-5 to TRBJ1-2, with a possible D match to TRBD1 (6 bases). V was pared by 5 bases and J by 4 bases, with 14 bases between. Germline CDR1 and CDR2: MNHEY and SVGAGI. The CDR3 covers 14 residues. CDR3 amino acids: CASSLLTGSYGYTF. The CDR3, as DNA: TGTGCCAGCAGTCTTTTAACAGGGAGCTATGGCTACACCTTC.

This clone has a handful of counts. The chain couples TRBV6-1 to TRBJ1-2; D remains ambiguous. The length of the CDR3 is 12 residues. CDR1 is MNHNS, CDR2 SASEGT, per germline. V shed 1 base and J shed 3 bases, with 3 bases lying between them. The CDR3 nucleotides are TGTGCCAGCAGTGAAGGACACTATGGCTACACCTTC. Translated, it gives CASSEGHYGYTF.

The chain is built from TRBV7-8 and TRBJ2-1; D remains ambiguous. This CDR3 comprises 17 residues. Between the trimmed V and J ends, which lost 5 bases and 1 base, there was a span of 18 bases. Germline CDR1 and CDR2: SGHVS and FQNEAQ. CDR3 sequence (DNA): TGTGCCAGCAGCAAACACTCCCGGGCAGTTTCCTACAATGAGCAGTTCTTC. This encodes CASSKHSRAVSYNEQFF. Looking up the rest from reference TRBV7-8 and TRBJ2-1 gives the full variable domain: GAGVSQSPRYKVAKRGQDVALRCDPISGHVSLFWYQQALGQGPEFLTYFQNEAQLDKSGLPSDRFFAERPEGSVSTLKIQRTQQEDSAVYLCASSKHSRAVSYNEQFFGPGTRLTVL.

The V and J genes are TRBV5-1 and TRBJ1-1, with TRBD1 identical over 8 bases. The CDR3 length is 14 residues. Germline V gene sequence: CDR1 SGHRS, CDR2 YFSETQ. The ends lost 3 bases at V and 3 bases at J; junction bases unmatched: 4. The CDR3 nucleotides are TGCGCCAGCAGCTGGGGACAGGATTACACTGAAGCTTTCTTT. Encoded protein: CASSWGQDYTEAFF.

This chain uses TRBV7-2 with TRBJ1-6, with unresolved D. This CDR3 is 13 amino acids long. The germline gives CDR1 SGHTA, CDR2 FQGNSA. V was cut by 1 base and J by 9 bases, with 7 bases left in between. The CDR3 reads CASSLGKGSPLHF. CDR3 DNA: TGTGCCAGCAGCTTAGGAAAGGGTTCACCCCTCCACTTT.

The chain employs TRBV6-5 and TRBJ1-5, with D possibly matching TRBD1 (5 bases). The ends were cut back, 6 bases at V and 4 bases at J, with 16 bases in the middle. This CDR3 spans 15 amino acids. Germline CDR1 and CDR2: MNHEY and SVGAGI. The CDR3: CASSPWGRENQPQHF. DNA of the CDR3: TGTGCCAGCAGCCCTTGGGGCAGGGAGAATCAGCCCCAGCATTTT.